These 20 T cell receptor beta chains originate from one sample sequenced in a study of long-term antiretroviral therapy in people with HIV. Survey-level immunoSEQ v3.0 assays were run. Data came from immunoSEQ multiplex PCR; TCRdb stores just in-frame clones and leaves some out. Counted here are around 20,000 clones, around 78% occurring once; the ten biggest clones make up approximately 7%. The specimen comprised unsorted PBMCs, sampled 2.2 years after starting antiretroviral therapy. The receptors were gathered from a man aged 50 to 59 with HIV.

The rearrangement uses TRBV19 and TRBJ2-3; 12 positions agree with TRBD2. Germline CDR1 and CDR2: LNHDA and SQIVND (reference sequence). The CDR3 covers 14 residues. Trimming at V came to 6 bases and at J to 3 bases, leaving 1 base not matched to a gene. CDR3 DNA sequence: TGTGCCAGTAGGACTAGCGGGAGAACAGATACGCAGTATTTT. Amino acid sequence: CASRTSGRTDTQYF.

In this sample, this clone turned up a few times. The V gene is TRBV2, the J gene TRBJ1-5, with TRBD1 identical over 7 bases. After removal of 7 bases from V and 6 bases from J, the junction contained 9 bases not matched to a gene. Germline lookup yields CDR1 SNHLY and CDR2 FYNNEI. The length of the CDR3 is 14 residues. Written as DNA, the CDR3 is TGTGCCAGCAAGGGGGGCAGGGGGAGTCAGCCCCAGCATTTT. The encoded protein is CASKGGRGSQPQHF.

This clone has a handful of counts. The J gene is TRBJ1-2, the V gene TRBV28, with TRBD1 identical over 9 bases. After removal of 6 bases from V and 4 bases from J, the junction contained 6 bases not matched to a gene. There are 14 residues in the CDR3. Germline CDR1 and CDR2: MDHEN and SYDVKM. The CDR3 DNA is TGTGCCAGCAGGAGGACAGGGGTCCCCTATGGCTACACCTTC. Protein product: CASRRTGVPYGYTF.

The chain links TRBV7-3 to TRBJ2-5, with D perhaps matching TRBD1 or TRBD2 (5 bases each). This CDR3 region has 13 residues. Per germline, CDR1 SGHTA and CDR2 FQGTGA. Trimming stripped 5 bases from V and 2 bases from J, with 9 bases between. Written as DNA, the CDR3 is TGTGCCAGCAGCATGGGACGTCAAGAGACCCAGTACTTC. It encodes CASSMGRQETQYF.

This clone has a handful of counts. The chain recombines TRBV10-1 with TRBJ2-3; 10 bases are shared with TRBD2. This CDR3 has 15 amino acids. The germline CDR1 and CDR2 sequences are WNHNN and SYGVQD (reference sequence). V lost 3 bases, J lost 5 bases, and 5 bases stayed unmatched. The CDR3 loop reads CASSESGRAGDTQYF. The CDR3 DNA sequence: TGCGCCAGCAGTGAAAGCGGGAGGGCCGGAGATACGCAGTATTTT.

The rearrangement uses TRBV21-1 and TRBJ2-5; TRBD2 is the table's D call, not checked against the DNA. TRBV21-1 is a pseudogene locus. This CDR3 contains 20 residues. This CDR3 reads CASSKLARTSGRVVRETQYF. DNA of the CDR3: TGTGCCAGCAGCAAACTCGCAAGGACTAGCGGGAGGGTAGTACGGGAGACCCAGTACTTC.

The chain recombines TRBV4-1 with TRBJ2-3; 8 bases are a match to TRBD1. Germline CDR1 MGHRA, CDR2 YSYEKL. Trimming cost V 4 bases and J 1 base; bases outside gene matches: 7. This CDR3 comprises 16 residues. CDR3 coding DNA: TGCGCCAGCAGCCCCGATCCGGGACAGGGCACAGATACGCAGTATTTT. Its translation is CASSPDPGQGTDTQYF.

This clone came up a few times. The rearrangement uses TRBV7-6 and TRBJ2-7; D remains ambiguous. Germline V lookup: CDR1 SGHVS, CDR2 FNYEAQ. This CDR3 spans 14 amino acids. V was shortened by 5 bases and J by 4 bases, with 15 bases between the two germline ends. CDR3 sequence (DNA): TGTGCCAGCAGCCTCGGGTCCTATCGGTACGAGCAGTACTTC. Translated, it gives CASSLGSYRYEQYF.

The rearrangement joins TRBV7-8 to TRBJ2-7; 7 bases match TRBD2. The V gene end was trimmed by 1 base and the J gene end by 4 bases; junction bases not matched to a gene: 13. The CDR3 is 17 residues long. Looked up from germline, CDR1 is SGHVS and CDR2 is FQNEAQ. This CDR3 is CASSLGLGGRERYEQYF. The CDR3 nucleotides read TGTGCCAGCAGCTTAGGGTTAGGTGGGCGGGAGCGGTACGAGCAGTACTTC.

V gene TRBV30 combines with J gene TRBJ2-3; 9 nucleotides align to TRBD2. V lost 3 bases and J lost 4; bases outside the gene matches: 2. Germline V gene sequence: CDR1 GTSNPN, CDR2 SVGIG (reference sequence). This CDR3 has 13 residues. This CDR3 is CAWRRTSADTQYF. CDR3 nucleotides: TGTGCCTGGAGGAGGACTAGCGCAGATACGCAGTATTTT.

The J gene is TRBJ2-5, the V gene TRBV7-2; 10 bases map to TRBD2. CDR1 and CDR2 (germline): SGHTA, FQGNSA. With 1 base clipped from V and 8 bases from J, the junction kept 13 bases outside the gene matches. The CDR3 totals 17 residues. The CDR3 DNA reads as TGTGCCAGCAGCTTAGACCCGAATCCTAGCGGGAGAGGAACCCAGTACTTC. Residues: CASSLDPNPSGRGTQYF.

The J gene is TRBJ1-6, the V gene TRBV5-1, with 8 bases identical to TRBD1. Germline V CDR1 and CDR2: SGHRS, YFSETQ. The CDR3 consists of 14 residues. V shed 6 bases, J shed 6 bases, and the junction held 5 bases outside the gene matches. Here the CDR3 DNA reads TGCGCCAGCACCCTACAGGGGGTTAATTCACCCCTCCACTTT. This gives the protein CASTLQGVNSPLHF.

The chain recombines TRBV7-9 with TRBJ1-2; a possible D gene is TRBD1 (5 bases). Germline V CDR1 and CDR2: SEHNR, FQNEAQ (reference sequence). The V end was cut by 4 bases, the J end by 4 bases, with 10 bases between. The CDR3 loop spans 13 amino acids. The CDR3 sequence: CASSWTTRYGYTF. For the CDR3, the DNA is TGTGCCAGCAGCTGGACAACACGCTATGGCTACACCTTC.

The V call is TRBV7-9, the J call TRBJ2-2; either TRBD1 or TRBD2 may supply D (5 bases each). Germline V gives CDR1 SEHNR, CDR2 FQNEAQ (reference sequence). This CDR3 comprises 16 residues. The V end lost 0 bases, the J end lost 7 bases, and 15 bases lay between the germline ends. CDR3 residues: CASSLASAGTGGELFF. CDR3 nucleotides: TGTGCCAGCAGCTTAGCTAGTGCAGGGACCGGCGGGGAGCTGTTTTTT.

The V call is TRBV7-3, the J call TRBJ2-3; D call uncertain. The CDR3 has 13 amino acids. Trimming took 7 bases from V and 2 from J, leaving 10 bases between them. Germline CDR1 SGHTA, CDR2 FQGTGA. The CDR3, as DNA: TGTGCCAGCATCAGGCGGATCACAGATACGCAGTATTTT. Its protein is CASIRRITDTQYF.

The chain joins TRBV7-9 to TRBJ1-4; a possible D gene is TRBD1 (5 bases). Trimming cost V 5 bases and J 0 bases, with 13 bases left between them. The CDR3 is made up of 16 amino acids. Germline CDR1 reads SEHNR; CDR2 reads FQNEAQ (reference sequence). The CDR3 coding sequence is TGTGCCAGCAGCAATCGACAGCAGTCAACTAATGAAAAACTGTTTTTT. It specifies CASSNRQQSTNEKLFF.

V and J are TRBV6-5 and TRBJ1-3, with TRBD1 matching 7 bases. V gave up 6 bases and J gave up 3 bases; unmatched junction bases: 8. The germline CDR1 and CDR2 sequences are MNHEY and SVGAGI. The CDR3 loop spans 15 amino acids. The CDR3 region is CASRPDRAHGNTIYF. Here the CDR3 DNA reads TGTGCCAGCAGACCAGACAGGGCGCATGGAAACACCATATATTTT.

The chain recombines TRBV29-1 with TRBJ2-2; TRBD2 matches 8 bases. Per germline, CDR1 SQVTM and CDR2 ANQGSEA. This CDR3 is 14 amino acids long. Trimming at V came to 7 bases and at J to 1 base, leaving 5 bases not matched to a gene. The CDR3 DNA reads as TGCAGCGCCGACGGGGGGGGGAACACCGGGGAGCTGTTTTTT. This encodes CSADGGGNTGELFF.

The rearrangement links TRBV15 to TRBJ2-7; 7 bases map to TRBD2. Trimming took 0 bases from V and 6 from J; bases not matched to a gene: 11. This CDR3 is built from 16 residues. Germline CDR1 LNHNV, CDR2 YYDKDF (reference sequence). DNA for the CDR3: TGTGCCACCAGCAGAGATGCACGGCGGGGGAACTTCGAGCAGTACTTC. Translated: CATSRDARRGNFEQYF.

The chain joins TRBV5-5 to TRBJ1-3; D is undetermined. Per the germline V gene, CDR1 is SGHKS and CDR2 is YYEKEE (reference sequence). CDR3 length: 16 amino acids. Trimming took off 4 bases at V and 2 bases at J, with 16 bases between the two ends. The CDR3 spells CASSRPAKDPGNTIYF. The DNA for the CDR3 is TGTGCCAGCAGCAGGCCGGCCAAAGACCCTGGAAACACCATATATTTT.